The clone carrying this TCR beta chain appeared a few times. CDR1 and CDR2 from the germline V gene are SGHNT and YYREEE (reference sequence). V dropped 2 bases and J dropped 4; count of bases not matched to a gene: 9. The CDR3 is 16 residues long. Researchers ran the PCR with 60 Vbeta and 13 Jbeta primers. Profiling relied on immunoSEQ multiplex PCR, and the TCRdb table lists in-frame clones only, not all of them. Found here are approximately 150,000 clones, around 64% of them singletons; the top ten hold more than 2.5%. The data belong to a study of cytomegalovirus exposure and HLA in healthy donors.

Material for sequencing was PBMCs. The V and J genes are TRBV5-4 and TRBJ2-3, with TRBD2 identical over 8 bases. The TCR comes from a woman in her 30s in good health and CMV-seronegative. The CDR3 loop is CASSFGSSGGSDTQYF. CDR3 in DNA: TGTGCCAGCAGCTTTGGGTCGAGCGGGGGTTCAGATACGCAGTATTTT.